These T cell receptor beta chains were read from a single sample in a study of blood T cell repertoires in COVID-19. The protocol was immunoSEQ multiplex PCR, while the TCRdb copy is restricted to in-frame clones and leaves out a portion. The table records some 73,000 clones, 75% to 90% of them present only once. Sequencing was carried out using peripheral blood. The receptor source for this set is a woman of 80 years or more with active or convalescent COVID-19. Both conserved end residues are part of each CDR3. The order of the fields is V gene, clone size, J gene, D gene, CDR3 protein, CDR3 DNA. The D gene is left open where the match is weak. Part of the rows lack a size; the others show once, few, many or a class for expanded clones.

V gene: TRBV18
clone size: .
J gene: TRBJ1-3
D gene: TRBD1
CDR3 protein: CASSPQTGGGNTIYF
CDR3 DNA: TGTGCCAGCTCACCACAGACAGGGGGCGGAAACACCATATATTTT

V gene: TRBV3-1/TRBV3-2
clone size: .
J gene: TRBJ2-7
D gene: .
CDR3 protein: CASSQATLVMEAYEQYF
CDR3 DNA: TGTGCCAGCAGCCAAGCCACACTAGTTATGGAGGCGTACGAGCAGTACTTC

V gene: TRBV7-8
clone size: .
J gene: TRBJ1-5
D gene: TRBD1
CDR3 protein: CASSSLGIQGGRQQPQHF
CDR3 DNA: TGTGCCAGCAGCTCCCTAGGAATACAGGGGGGACGTCAACAGCCCCAGCATTTT

V gene: TRBV5-1
clone size: .
J gene: TRBJ1-2
D gene: TRBD1
CDR3 protein: CASSLGQGNYGYTF
CDR3 DNA: TGCGCCAGCAGCTTGGGACAGGGGAACTATGGCTACACCTTC

V gene: TRBV7-8
clone size: .
J gene: TRBJ2-1
D gene: TRBD2
CDR3 protein: CASRGGTSFGEQFF
CDR3 DNA: TGTGCCAGCAGAGGCGGGACTAGCTTCGGTGAGCAGTTCTTC

V gene: TRBV10-3
clone size: .
J gene: TRBJ1-5
D gene: .
CDR3 protein: CAISEREGRGPYQPQHF
CDR3 DNA: TGTGCCATCAGTGAGAGGGAGGGTAGAGGGCCGTATCAGCCCCAGCATTTT

V gene: TRBV5-8
clone size: .
J gene: TRBJ2-1
D gene: TRBD1
CDR3 protein: CASSTDRNNEQFF
CDR3 DNA: TGTGCCAGCAGCACGGACAGGAACAATGAGCAGTTCTTC

V gene: TRBV5-5
clone size: .
J gene: TRBJ1-1
D gene: TRBD1
CDR3 protein: CASSWTGAGTEAFF
CDR3 DNA: TGTGCCAGCAGCTGGACAGGGGCTGGCACTGAAGCTTTCTTT

V gene: TRBV7-9
clone size: .
J gene: TRBJ1-4
D gene: .
CDR3 protein: CASSLRQTNEKLFF
CDR3 DNA: TGTGCCAGCAGCTTACGACAGACTAATGAAAAACTGTTTTTT

V gene: TRBV11-2
clone size: .
J gene: TRBJ2-5
D gene: TRBD1
CDR3 protein: CASSLFQGAVWETQYF
CDR3 DNA: TGTGCCAGCAGCTTATTTCAGGGGGCGGTATGGGAGACCCAGTACTTC

V gene: TRBV28
clone size: .
J gene: TRBJ1-2
D gene: .
CDR3 protein: CASTELQGLNYGYTF
CDR3 DNA: TGTGCCAGCACCGAACTTCAGGGACTCAACTATGGCTACACCTTC

V gene: TRBV7-8
clone size: .
J gene: TRBJ2-7
D gene: .
CDR3 protein: CASSLEMAGLGYEQYF
CDR3 DNA: TGTGCCAGCAGCTTAGAGATGGCGGGGTTGGGCTACGAGCAGTACTTC

V gene: TRBV4-3
clone size: .
J gene: TRBJ2-2
D gene: .
CDR3 protein: CASRTRGTTGELFF
CDR3 DNA: TGCGCCAGCAGAACCAGGGGCACCACCGGGGAGCTGTTTTTT

V gene: TRBV6-5
clone size: .
J gene: TRBJ1-1
D gene: .
CDR3 protein: CASHGLETEAFF
CDR3 DNA: TGTGCCAGCCACGGACTGGAGACTGAAGCTTTCTTT

V gene: TRBV11-2
clone size: .
J gene: TRBJ2-2
D gene: TRBD2
CDR3 protein: CASRRGTSLEGGELFF
CDR3 DNA: TGTGCCAGCCGCCGGGGGACTAGCCTGGAGGGCGGGGAGCTGTTTTTT

V gene: TRBV9
clone size: .
J gene: TRBJ1-4
D gene: .
CDR3 protein: CASSVSGGREKLFF
CDR3 DNA: TGTGCCAGCAGCGTATCGGGGGGGCGTGAAAAACTGTTTTTT

V gene: TRBV3-1/TRBV3-2
clone size: .
J gene: TRBJ1-1
D gene: TRBD1
CDR3 protein: CASSQRQGAGEAFF
CDR3 DNA: TGTGCCAGCAGCCAAAGACAGGGGGCTGGGGAAGCTTTCTTT

V gene: TRBV6-5
clone size: .
J gene: TRBJ1-5
D gene: .
CDR3 protein: CASSPDINQPQHF
CDR3 DNA: TGTGCCAGCAGCCCGGACATCAATCAGCCCCAGCATTTT

V gene: TRBV28
clone size: .
J gene: TRBJ2-5
D gene: .
CDR3 protein: CASNTVLSAVVKETQYF
CDR3 DNA: TGTGCCAGCAACACGGTTTTGTCCGCGGTGGTGAAAGAGACCCAGTACTTC

V gene: TRBV27
clone size: .
J gene: TRBJ2-1
D gene: TRBD2
CDR3 protein: CASSSFIAGGVVNEQFF
CDR3 DNA: TGTGCCAGCAGCTCCTTCATAGCGGGGGGGGTTGTGAATGAGCAGTTCTTC

V gene: TRBV14
clone size: once
J gene: TRBJ2-5
D gene: .
CDR3 protein: CASSPNQETQYF
CDR3 DNA: TGTGCCAGCAGCCCCAACCAAGAGACCCAGTACTTC

V gene: TRBV11-2
clone size: .
J gene: TRBJ2-3
D gene: TRBD2
CDR3 protein: CASSLNEAGGPDF
CDR3 DNA: TGTGCCAGCAGCTTAAATGAAGCGGGGGGCCCGGATTTT

V gene: TRBV7-2
clone size: .
J gene: TRBJ2-7
D gene: .
CDR3 protein: CASSFRDMSYEQYF
CDR3 DNA: TGTGCCAGCAGCTTCCGGGACATGTCCTACGAGCAGTACTTC

V gene: TRBV28
clone size: once
J gene: TRBJ2-7
D gene: .
CDR3 protein: CASSSPPTPTRQYF
CDR3 DNA: TGTGCCAGCAGTTCCCCCCCCACTCCTACGAGGCAGTACTTC

V gene: TRBV2
clone size: .
J gene: TRBJ1-2
D gene: .
CDR3 protein: CAREQGGDYGYTF
CDR3 DNA: TGTGCCAGGGAGCAGGGAGGGGACTATGGCTACACCTTC

V gene: TRBV30
clone size: .
J gene: TRBJ1-5
D gene: .
CDR3 protein: CAWSGLHNQPQHF
CDR3 DNA: TGTGCCTGGAGCGGACTGCACAATCAGCCCCAGCATTTT

V gene: TRBV7-2
clone size: .
J gene: TRBJ2-5
D gene: TRBD1
CDR3 protein: CASSYNRPTGLQETQYF
CDR3 DNA: TGTGCCAGCAGCTATAACCGCCCGACAGGGCTACAAGAGACCCAGTACTTC

V gene: TRBV7-2
clone size: .
J gene: TRBJ2-3
D gene: .
CDR3 protein: CASSAGLSTDTQYF
CDR3 DNA: TGTGCCAGCAGCGCGGGGCTAAGCACAGATACGCAGTATTTT

V gene: TRBV5-1
clone size: .
J gene: TRBJ2-5
D gene: .
CDR3 protein: CASSLAQAGMYQETQYF
CDR3 DNA: TGCGCCAGCAGCTTGGCTCAGGCGGGGATGTACCAAGAGACCCAGTACTTC

V gene: TRBV5-4
clone size: .
J gene: TRBJ1-4
D gene: TRBD1
CDR3 protein: CASSLLGTGKLFF
CDR3 DNA: TGTGCCAGCAGCTTGCTCGGGACAGGGAAACTGTTTTTT

V gene: TRBV5-1
clone size: few
J gene: TRBJ2-7
D gene: TRBD2
CDR3 protein: CASSATSGGRYEQYF
CDR3 DNA: TGCGCCAGCAGCGCGACTAGCGGGGGACGCTACGAGCAGTACTTC

V gene: TRBV4-3
clone size: .
J gene: TRBJ1-2
D gene: TRBD1
CDR3 protein: CASSQGTAGGVYGYTF
CDR3 DNA: TGCGCCAGCAGCCAAGGAACGGCAGGGGGCGTATATGGCTACACCTTC

V gene: TRBV10-3
clone size: many
J gene: TRBJ1-1
D gene: .
CDR3 protein: CAIKSRAGDATEAFF
CDR3 DNA: TGTGCCATTAAATCCCGGGCAGGGGATGCGACTGAAGCTTTCTTT